This TCR beta chain appears in the sequencing data of a study of glioma-infiltrating T cells. Using RNA template, CDR3s of TCR alpha and beta were amplified with iRepertoire arm-PCR. TCRdb re-analysed the multiplex PCR reads in MiXCR, keeping a single row per CDR3 protein. The sample includes roughly 190,000 distinct CDR3 sequences, 30% to 40% seen only once; the top ten take 20% to 25%. This CDR3 spans 12 amino acids. Germline lookup yields CDR1 LGHDT and CDR2 YNNKEL (reference sequence). Details on this clonotype: One end of the junction does not line up with germline, which may come from a read error.

The source material was glioma tissue, nonneoplastic brain tissue, or PBMCs (not recorded which). The sequence was collected from a human donor with low-grade glioma or glioblastoma, undergoing nonglioma brain surgery, or in good health (not recorded which). This sequence joins TRBV3-1 and TRBJ2-7, with D hard to call. CDR3 sequence (DNA): TGTGCCAGCATCCAAGTCCCCTACGAGCAGTACTTC. Encoded protein: CASIQVPYEQYF.